The 13 T cell receptor beta chains below come from one sample, sequenced in a study of blood T cell repertoires in COVID-19. Using immunoSEQ multiplex PCR, the repertoire was profiled, and TCRdb retains in-frame clones only, with some absent. The table includes 250,000 or so clones, over 80% detected once. Material: PBMCs or T cells enriched from blood (not recorded which). The receptor source for this set is a woman in her thirties or forties who had been exposed to COVID-19.

V and J are TRBV5-6 and TRBJ2-1; tentatively, D is TRBD2 (6 bases). The germline V gene encodes CDR1 SGHDT and CDR2 YYEEEE. The CDR3 runs to 13 residues. V lost 3 bases, J lost 14 bases, and 18 bases lay in between. This CDR3 is CASSSLGTGREFF. CDR3 coding DNA: TGTGCCAGCAGCTCCCTAGGGACCGGGAGAGAGTTCTTC.

CDR3 loop: CASSSPGQFYEQYF. The CDR3 nucleotides are TGTGCCAGCAGCTCACCGGGACAGTTCTACGAGCAGTACTTC. V gene TRBV7-8 combines with J gene TRBJ2-7; the match to TRBD1 covers 7 bases. Losses at the gene ends were 4 bases for V and 3 bases for J; bases not matched to a gene: 6. CDR1 SGHVS and CDR2 FQNEAQ come from the germline V gene. The CDR3 spans 14 residues.

This chain joins TRBV28 and TRBJ1-1; 7 bases map to TRBD1. The V gene end was trimmed by 4 bases and the J gene end by 5 bases; junction bases not matched to a gene: 7. The CDR3 is 14 residues long. Germline lookup yields CDR1 MDHEN and CDR2 SYDVKM. CDR3 in amino acids: CASSSRGRLTEAFF. CDR3 nucleotides: TGTGCCAGCAGTTCAAGGGGGCGCCTTACTGAAGCTTTCTTT.

This clone showed up just once. The chain carries TRBV7-9 and TRBJ1-1; TRBD1 aligns across 7 bases. Germline loops: CDR1 SEHNR, CDR2 FQNEAQ (reference sequence). The CDR3 runs to 15 residues. The V segment lost 5 bases and the J segment 3 bases; nucleotides outside the gene matches: 9. The CDR3 sequence: CASSRSAGGYTEAFF. Here the CDR3 DNA reads TGTGCCAGCAGCAGATCGGCAGGGGGTTACACTGAAGCTTTCTTT.

The V call is TRBV23-1, the J call TRBJ2-2; 7 nucleotides match TRBD1. TRBV23-1 counts as an open reading frame of uncertain function. After removal of 8 bases from V and 3 bases from J, the junction contained 9 bases not matched to a gene. The CDR3 spans 15 residues. This chain's CDR3 is CASSPTGTDTGELFF. In nucleotides, the CDR3 is TGCGCCAGCTCTCCTACCGGGACAGACACCGGGGAGCTGTTTTTT.

This sequence joins TRBV6-1 and TRBJ1-3; 7 positions agree with TRBD1. V shed 2 bases, J shed 4 bases, and the junction held 5 bases outside the gene matches. The CDR3 has 15 residues. Germline lookup yields CDR1 MNHNS and CDR2 SASEGT. CDR3 DNA sequence: TGTGCCAGCAGTGAACGGAGGGGACAGGGAAACACCATATATTTT. Protein sequence: CASSERRGQGNTIYF.

V gene TRBV28 combines with J gene TRBJ2-7; 8 nucleotides line up with TRBD1. The V segment lost 8 bases and the J segment 4 bases; nucleotides outside the gene matches: 10. Germline V gives CDR1 MDHEN, CDR2 SYDVKM. The CDR3 is made up of 14 amino acids. CDR3 amino acids: CASYGGQGTYEQYF. CDR3 nucleotide sequence: TGTGCCAGCTACGGCGGACAGGGTACTTACGAGCAGTACTTC.

The chain links TRBV6-1 to TRBJ1-2; D gene unclear. This CDR3 comprises 16 residues. Germline loops: CDR1 MNHNS, CDR2 SASEGT. Deletions cut 3 bases from V and 5 bases from J, with 19 bases between. The CDR3 loop is CASSDQSWQDLYGYTF. Here the CDR3 DNA reads TGTGCCAGCAGTGATCAAAGCTGGCAGGACTTATATGGCTACACCTTC.

This clone has only a few counts. The chain combines TRBV5-4 with TRBJ1-4, with 7 bases that match TRBD1. Germline V lookup: CDR1 SGHNT, CDR2 YYREEE (reference sequence). J gave up 8 bases and V 4 bases, and 8 bases lay outside the gene matches. This CDR3 is built from 14 residues. The CDR3 bases are TGTGCCAGCAGCCTCAGGGGGGCCCCAGAAAAACTGTTTTTT. Amino acids: CASSLRGAPEKLFF.

The CDR3 spells CASSPSGAHNEQFF. DNA of the CDR3: TGTGCCAGCAGCCCTAGCGGGGCCCACAATGAGCAGTTCTTC. The gene calls are TRBV27 and TRBJ2-1; 9 nucleotides match TRBD2. After removal of 6 bases from V and 5 bases from J, the junction contained 5 bases not matched to a gene. Germline CDR1 MNHEY, CDR2 SMNVEV (reference sequence). The CDR3 is 14 residues long.

V and J are TRBV3-1 (or the pseudogene TRBV3-2) and TRBJ1-5; 7 bases match TRBD1. With V trimmed by 1 base and J by 4 bases, 13 bases remained unmatched. The CDR3 sequence is 18 residues long. Germline V gene lookup returns CDR1 LGHDT and CDR2 YNNKEL (reference sequence). CDR3 loop: CASSQGQGATKKNQPQHF. As DNA, the CDR3 is TGTGCCAGCAGCCAAGGACAGGGCGCAACTAAGAAGAATCAGCCCCAGCATTTT.

The V call is TRBV19, the J call TRBJ1-2; unclear D gene. V dropped 0 bases and J dropped 2 bases, with 10 bases sitting between them. This CDR3 has 15 amino acids. Germline CDR1 LNHDA, CDR2 SQIVND (reference sequence). This CDR3 reads CASSIDDGLNYGYTF. CDR3 sequence (DNA): TGTGCCAGTAGTATAGATGACGGACTGAACTATGGCTACACCTTC.

The chain couples TRBV4-2 to TRBJ1-2, with no clear D. The CDR3 has 16 amino acids. The germline CDR1 and CDR2 sequences are LGHNA and YNFKEQ. V lost 0 bases and J 7 bases, leaving 18 bases between the germline ends. The CDR3 coding sequence is TGTGCCAGCAGCCAAGATTTCAGCAGGTTGAGGGTTGGCTACACCTTC. It translates to CASSQDFSRLRVGYTF.